What follows are 24 T cell receptor beta chains derived from one specimen sequenced in a study of T cell repertoires in cytomegalovirus infection. MiXCR, run by TCRdb on the reads, gives a single entry per CDR3 protein. The sample holds around 110,000 distinct CDR3 sequences, around 10% seen once. No antigen is known for these receptors. The sample comprised PBMCs, sequenced either directly or after in vitro stimulation (not recorded which). These receptors were taken from a human donor in good health (CMV status not recorded). Some clones in this sample may be carry-over from other donors' samples.

In its sample, this clonotype was seen many times. V is TRBV7-8 and J is TRBJ1-2, with D perhaps TRBD1 (6 bases). The ends were cut back, 1 base at V and 4 bases at J, with 13 bases in the middle. The CDR3 loop spans 15 amino acids. CDR1 SGHVS and CDR2 FQNEAQ come from the germline V gene. For the CDR3, the DNA is TGTGCCAGCAGCTTAGATCGGGGGACAACCTATGGCTACACCTTC. Encoded protein: CASSLDRGTTYGYTF.

This clonotype was seen at least ten times. V is TRBV6-2 or TRBV6-3 and J is TRBJ2-3, with D perhaps TRBD2 (6 bases). The CDR3 contains 17 residues. CDR1 is MNHEY and CDR2 is SVGEGT in the germline V gene. V lost 6 bases to trimming and J lost 0 bases, with 19 bases between them. The CDR3 protein is CASSPHLGEVSTDTQYF. DNA of the CDR3: TGTGCCAGCAGCCCCCACTTGGGGGAGGTTAGCACAGATACGCAGTATTTT.

The table lists this clonotype with many counts. The rearrangement joins TRBV7-8 to TRBJ1-1; weak D call: TRBD1 (5 bases). Germline assignment: CDR1 SGHVS and CDR2 FQNEAQ. V was clipped by 0 bases and J by 4 bases, with 9 bases between them. This CDR3 comprises 14 residues. The CDR3 region is CASSLAQRGTEAFF. DNA of the CDR3: TGTGCCAGCAGCTTAGCGCAGAGGGGCACTGAAGCTTTCTTT.

This clonotype was counted at least ten times. The chain employs TRBV7-2 and TRBJ1-5; 8 bases line up with TRBD1. With V trimmed by 7 bases and J by 6 bases, 8 bases remained unmatched. The CDR3 runs 14 residues. Germline V gene sequence: CDR1 SGHTA, CDR2 FQGNSA. The CDR3 spells CASNRGTRGQPQHF. Written as DNA, the CDR3 is TGTGCCAGCAACAGGGGGACAAGGGGTCAGCCCCAGCATTTT.

This clonotype was detected many times. This rearrangement joins TRBV7-2 to TRBJ2-3; 7 nucleotides align to TRBD2. With 3 bases clipped from V and 0 bases from J, the junction kept 6 bases outside the gene matches. This CDR3 region has 16 residues. CDR1 and CDR2 (germline): SGHTA, FQGNSA. The CDR3 sequence: CASSLGGSGSTDTQYF. CDR3 coding DNA: TGTGCCAGCAGCTTGGGCGGGAGTGGTAGCACAGATACGCAGTATTTT.

This clonotype was seen ten or more times. CDR3 loop: CASSLAGSYGYTF. The CDR3 DNA reads TGTGCCAGCAGCTTAGCCGGGAGCTATGGCTACACCTTC. The gene calls are TRBV7-2 and TRBJ1-2, with D hard to call. Germline V gene sequence: CDR1 SGHTA, CDR2 FQGNSA. The CDR3 covers 13 residues. V lost 0 bases and J 4 bases, leaving 6 bases between the germline ends.

This clonotype was seen repeatedly, ten times or more. The V gene is TRBV7-9, the J gene TRBJ1-4, with 7 bases identical to TRBD1. V lost 5 bases, J lost 6 bases, and 9 bases stayed unmatched. Germline CDR1 reads SEHNR; CDR2 reads FQNEAQ (reference sequence). This CDR3 region has 15 residues. The CDR3 bases are TGTGCCAGCAGCCACAGACAGGGTCGCCATGAAAAACTGTTTTTT. As protein: CASSHRQGRHEKLFF.

There are many counts of this clonotype. This chain links TRBV11-2 with TRBJ1-2; D gene unclear. Deletions cut 0 bases from V and 1 base from J, with 6 bases between. The germline CDR1 and CDR2 sequences are SGHAT and FQNNGV. This CDR3 is 14 amino acids long. This chain's CDR3 is CASSLDIVNYGYTF. For the CDR3, the DNA is TGTGCCAGCAGCTTAGATATCGTTAACTATGGCTACACCTTC.

This clonotype was found many times. The chain carries TRBV7-8 and TRBJ2-7; D possibly matches TRBD1 or TRBD2 (6 bases each). V was clipped by 2 bases and J by 0 bases, with 11 bases between them. Germline V lookup: CDR1 SGHVS, CDR2 FQNEAQ. The CDR3 spans 15 residues. The CDR3 DNA is TGTGCCAGCAGCTTAATGCCGGGGGCCTCCTACGAGCAGTACTTC. It yields the protein CASSLMPGASYEQYF.

This clonotype was observed at least ten times. The genes are TRBV7-8 and TRBJ2-1, with no clear D. The V and J ends lost 5 bases and 0 bases respectively, with 11 bases between them. CDR3 size: 15 residues. From germline, CDR1 is SGHVS and CDR2 FQNEAQ. The CDR3 DNA sequence: TGTGCCAGCAGCACCAGAAAAAGCTCCTACAATGAGCAGTTCTTC. Translated: CASSTRKSSYNEQFF.

This clonotype was seen many times. The chain joins TRBV28 to TRBJ2-7; 12 positions match TRBD1. Germline V gene data show CDR1 as MDHEN and CDR2 as SYDVKM. CDR3 size: 17 residues. The V gene end was trimmed by 5 bases and the J gene end by 4 bases; junction bases not matched to a gene: 12. CDR3 sequence reads: CASSPYSQGQGAYEQYF. The CDR3 coding sequence is TGTGCCAGCAGTCCATATTCCCAGGGACAGGGGGCTTACGAGCAGTACTTC.

This clonotype occurred a few times. The genes are TRBV7-2 and TRBJ2-3; D gene uncertain. The V end lost 5 bases, the J end lost 0 bases, and 12 bases lay between the germline ends. The CDR3 has 15 residues. Germline V gene lookup returns CDR1 SGHTA and CDR2 FQGNSA. CDR3 in DNA: TGTGCCAGCAGCCACAGAGGTACTAGCACAGATACGCAGTATTTT. Encoded protein: CASSHRGTSTDTQYF.

This chain uses TRBV7-2 with TRBJ1-1; D not certain. CDR3 length: 14 residues. CDR1 SGHTA and CDR2 FQGNSA come from the germline V gene. The CDR3 protein is CAIALRGVATEAFF. The CDR3 DNA sequence: TGTGCTATAGCGCTACGGGGAGTGGCCACTGAAGCTTTCTTT.

This clonotype occurred many times. This chain uses TRBV7-6 with TRBJ2-3, with D possibly TRBD2 on 6 matching bases. V lost 3 bases to trimming and J lost 1 base, with 14 bases between them. Germline V lookup: CDR1 SGHVS, CDR2 FNYEAQ. This CDR3 has 16 residues. CDR3 protein: CASSLGVGSGTDTQYF. The DNA for the CDR3 is TGTGCCAGCAGCTTGGGTGTCGGGAGTGGCACAGATACGCAGTATTTT. Supplemented by reference TRBV7-6 and TRBJ2-3, the full variable domain reads GAGVSQSPRYKVTKRGQDVALRCDPISGHVSLYWYRQALGQGPEFLTYFNYEAQQDKSGLPNDRFSAERPEGSISTLTIQRTEQRDSAMYRCASSLGVGSGTDTQYFGPGTRLTVL.

This clonotype was picked up many times. The chain links TRBV28 to TRBJ2-2; perhaps TRBD2 as D (5 bases). Trimming pared 3 bases from V and 5 bases from J, leaving 7 bases between. The germline V gene has CDR1 MDHEN and CDR2 SYDVKM. The CDR3 runs to 13 residues. Here the CDR3 reads CASSFRGTGELFF. CDR3 DNA: TGTGCCAGCAGTTTTAGAGGGACCGGGGAGCTGTTTTTT.

This clonotype was counted between two and nine times. This sequence joins TRBV29-1 and TRBJ2-5; D is perhaps TRBD2 (5 bases). The CDR3 has 13 amino acids. The V end was cut by 3 bases, the J end by 5 bases, with 13 bases between. CDR1 and CDR2 (germline): SQVTM, ANQGSEA. The CDR3 here is CSVDLGWEETQYF. The CDR3 DNA reads as TGCAGCGTTGATTTGGGGTGGGAGGAGACCCAGTACTTC.

In its sample, this clonotype was seen many times. The rearrangement uses TRBV11-2 and TRBJ2-7, with D possibly TRBD1 on 6 matching bases. Germline CDR1 and CDR2: SGHAT and FQNNGV. Trimming removed 3 bases at V and 3 bases at J, with 9 bases between. This CDR3 spans 13 amino acids. CDR3 residues: CASSFLRGYEQYF. The CDR3, as DNA: TGTGCCAGCAGCTTTCTCAGGGGCTACGAGCAGTACTTC.

The rearrangement links TRBV5-4 to TRBJ1-2; tentatively, D is TRBD1 (5 bases). The germline V and J ends were trimmed by 0 bases and 0 bases, with 9 bases remaining between them. The germline V gene has CDR1 SGHNT and CDR2 YYREEE (reference sequence). This CDR3 region has 15 residues. The CDR3 is CASSLVAGTNYGYTF. In nucleotides, the CDR3 is TGTGCCAGCAGCTTGGTGGCAGGGACTAACTATGGCTACACCTTC.

This clonotype was counted between two and nine times. This chain uses TRBV7-4 with TRBJ1-1; 9 bases fit TRBD1. The V gene end was trimmed by 4 bases and the J gene end by 0 bases; junction bases not matched to a gene: 12. CDR1 is SGHVT and CDR2 is SQSDAQ in the germline V gene. This CDR3 is 18 amino acids long. The CDR3 here is CASSSSPGQGPMNTEAFF. CDR3 sequence (DNA): TGTGCCAGCAGCTCGTCCCCGGGACAGGGACCTATGAACACTGAAGCTTTCTTT.

The CDR3 bases are TGTGCCAGCAGCCCGACTAGCGGGACCCGCCTATACTTC. This sequence encodes CASSPTSGTRLYF. The gene calls are TRBV11-2 and TRBJ2-7; 11 bases align to TRBD2. Trimming at V came to 5 bases and at J to 13 bases, leaving 10 bases not matched to a gene. This CDR3 has 13 amino acids. Germline V gene lookup returns CDR1 SGHAT and CDR2 FQNNGV. Full variable domain (rest looked up from reference TRBV11-2 and TRBJ2-7): EAGVAQSPRYKIIEKRQSVAFWCNPISGHATLYWYQQILGQGPKLLIQFQNNGVVDDSQLPKDRFSAERLKGVDSTLKIQPAKLEDSAVYLCASSPTSGTRLYFGPGTRLTVT.

This clonotype came up many times. J is TRBJ2-1 and V is TRBV4-1; 7 nucleotides match TRBD2. Germline CDR1 is MGHRA and CDR2 is YSYEKL. CDR3 length: 17 amino acids. The trim removed 3 bases at V and 4 bases at J, leaving 12 bases unmatched. CDR3: CASSQSSGTSGYNEQFF. The CDR3 coding sequence is TGCGCCAGCAGCCAGTCAAGCGGGACCTCCGGTTACAATGAGCAGTTCTTC.

The rearrangement joins TRBV20-1 to TRBJ1-1; D is perhaps TRBD1 (6 bases). Looked up from germline, CDR1 is DFQATT and CDR2 is SNEGSKA (reference sequence). The CDR3 extends over 13 amino acids. The V end was cut by 3 bases, the J end by 1 base, with 9 bases between. CDR3 in DNA: TGCAGTGCTAGTCCGGGGGCGAACACTGAAGCTTTCTTT. Protein: CSASPGANTEAFF.

This clonotype came up many times. CDR3 coding DNA: TGTGCCAGCAGTTACCGAGGGGCCGGCTACACCTTC. Translating gives CASSYRGAGYTF. V is TRBV6-2 or TRBV6-3 and J is TRBJ1-2, with D tentatively TRBD1 (5 bases). In germline, CDR1 is MNHEY, CDR2 SVGEGT. This CDR3 is 12 amino acids long. The germline V and J ends were trimmed by 2 bases and 8 bases, with 9 bases remaining between them.

This clonotype was observed at least ten times. V is TRBV4-1 and J is TRBJ1-4; D is possibly TRBD1 (6 bases). V lost 2 bases and J 5 bases, leaving 9 bases between the germline ends. In germline, CDR1 is MGHRA, CDR2 YSYEKL. CDR3 length equals 14 residues. For the CDR3, the DNA is TGCGCCAGCAGCCAACACGGACAGAATGAAAAACTGTTTTTT. It translates to CASSQHGQNEKLFF.